These T cell receptor beta chains were read from a single sample in a study of blood T cells in healthy people across ages. One entry per CDR3 protein, called by TCRdb with MiXCR from the 5' RACE reads. The sample shows approximately 1.5 million distinct CDR3 sequences, about 35% of them seen only once. The source material was blood. Every receptor here comes from a woman in her twenties or thirties in good health. CDR3s leave out the opening cysteine and the closing phenylalanine or tryptophan.

V gene	CDR3 length	J gene	CDR3 protein
TRBV9	11	TRBJ2-7	ASSQIRGGEQY
TRBV7-9	15	TRBJ2-1	ASSPRWASGSYNEQF
TRBV20-1	11	TRBJ1-5	SGTGYGNQPQH
TRBV7-9	11	TRBJ1-6	ASNLNIGSPLH
TRBV28	11	TRBJ1-1	ASRWAGNTEAF
TRBV20-1	10	TRBJ1-6	SANTQGSPLH
TRBV11-3	17	TRBJ2-5	ASSGSTSGEEGVQETQY
TRBV27	12	TRBJ2-7	ASSLEQGRGEQY
TRBV3-1	12	NA	ASSQGPGGLEQY
TRBV25-1	16	TRBJ1-3	ASSGFTGTGASGNTIY
TRBV7-2	11	TRBJ1-5	ASSLGKNQPQH
TRBV28	12	TRBJ2-7	ASNRQGAIYEQY
TRBV2	12	TRBJ2-1	ASSESVAYNEQF
TRBV5-5	12	NA	ASSSPGPCYEQY
TRBV20-1	11	TRBJ1-2	LPQPGIDYGYT
TRBV29-1	13	TRBJ2-1	SVEKDRGGFREQF
TRBV5-1	12	TRBJ2-1	ASSLELAYNEQF
TRBV12-3/TRBV12-4	12	TRBJ1-1	ASTPGEVNTEAF
TRBV10-3	13	TRBJ2-7	AISEWPGEDYEQY
TRBV10-2	9	TRBJ1-2	ASRTDNGYT
TRBV5-6	14	TRBJ2-1	ASSWGVGQGGNEQF
TRBV20-1	13	TRBJ2-3	SAQPPGRITDTQY
TRBV20-1	11	TRBJ2-1	SAREGSGNEQF
TRBV20-1	9	TRBJ1-2	SARVQYGYT
TRBV29-1	10	TRBJ1-2	SVDGWNYGYT
TRBV27	12	NA	ASRTFRGTYEQY
TRBV12-3/TRBV12-4	12	TRBJ1-3	ASSFWGRENTIY
TRBV4-1	16	TRBJ2-3	ASSQSGTSGGTTDTQY
TRBV9	11	TRBJ2-1	ASSASSGSEQF
TRBV6-6	15	TRBJ2-2	ASSYSKGQGNTGELF
TRBV6-5	13	TRBJ1-6	ASSTTGQGASPLH